The clone carrying this TCR beta chain has just a few counts. Its antigen is unidentified. This record belongs to a study of post-analysis software for immune sequencing data. This CDR3 is built from 14 residues. Deletions cut 6 bases from V and 5 bases from J, with 15 bases between. Unique molecular identifiers had been added to the TCR beta cDNA libraries. TCRdb re-derived calls from the PCR reads in MiXCR, one entry per CDR3 protein. The profile shows about half a million distinct CDR3 sequences, 34% of them singletons. General study points: Significantly lower normalized Chao1 diversity was found in patients with multiple sclerosis relative to controls. Five TRBV segments occurring more often in patients than controls included TRBV5-6, TRBV5-1 and TRBV20-1.

The chain combines TRBV12-3 or TRBV12-4 with TRBJ2-3; no firm D call. The receptor was derived from a girl aged 2 to 17 with multiple sclerosis. The sequenced material came from blood. The CDR3 region is CASRTTRSLDTQYF. CDR3 in DNA: TGTGCCAGCAGGACGACAAGGTCCCTAGATACGCAGTATTTT.